This section outlines one T cell receptor (beta chain) sequence together with its context. No cognate antigen has been identified for it. There are no base qualities to consult, and no much larger clone falls within one base. This sample is drawn from a study of shared T cell receptors in the human thymus (dated by TCRdb to about 2021). About the investigation overall: The study examined how self-reactive, shared T-cell receptor alpha chains are generated in the human thymus.

From the germline V gene, CDR1 is SGHTA and CDR2 is FQGTGA. V lost 5 bases and J lost 0 bases; the stretch between them is 8 bases long. CDR3 length: 15 amino acids, cysteine to phenylalanine. Only CDR3 DNA remains: 45 bases, in frame from the first base. To prepare the library, the immunoSEQ multiplex PCR assay was applied. What TCRdb holds here is the immuneACCESS table cut down to in-frame rearrangements. Part of the clones is not present; checked against another copy, under half of the missing clones reflect an unresolved V gene, and the others are unexplained. In this sample the table shows roughly 700,000 clones, around nine tenths of which occur a single time. The ten largest account for roughly 0.0097% of the sample. The sample was also linked to a second study, of human thymus T cells. As that second paper reports: In Finland, the donors were immunologically healthy infants who were having open corrective cardiac surgery for congenital heart defects. Thymus tissue was obtained as surgical resects removed during corrective cardiac surgery. Usage of V and J gene segments appeared to be biased in both the thymic and the peripheral blood repertoires. According to the related research, thymic TCR repertoires were highly overlapping among unrelated individuals. The study characterized TCR alpha and beta repertoires from eight infant thymus samples and four related peripheral blood samples. The infant donors were about 7 to 244 days old, and the cohort included more than five males and a couple of females. After being mechanically released from the tissue, thymocytes were kept at -70 degrees C in pellets of about 8.5-32 million cells. A QIAsymphony instrument was used to extract genomic DNA from the frozen cell pellets. The immunoSEQ multiplex PCR assay was used to amplify the TCRB and TCRAD loci from a standardized quantity of quality-controlled genomic DNA. The V(D)J region was spanned by amplicons of a length sufficient to cover the CDR3 and to identify V and J genes. The commercial immunoSEQ service was used to sequence amplicons on an Illumina platform. Primer bias and sequencing errors were corrected as previously described, and TCRAD and TCRB definitions were based on the IMGT database. Analysis of the repertoires was done with immunoSEQ Analyzer 3.0 and VDJTools and included basic statistics, V/J segment usage, diversity estimates, rarefaction and pairwise overlap. Chao1, ChaoE, Efron-Thisted, Shannon and inverse Simpson indices were used to estimate diversity, which was also estimated on datasets down-sampled to the smallest sample. Repertoire overlap was assessed by strict matching of CDR3 nucleotide sequence, V gene and J gene, and clustering was done by Jaccard-based multidimensional scaling. Thymus samples yielded on average around 850,000 unique TCRB clonotypes, compared with around 79,000 from blood samples.

The rearrangement joined TRBV7-3 to TRBJ2-6, with the D gene uncertain. The specimen was thymocytes. The clonotype was recovered from a boy in the first two years of life with a congenital heart defect. Donor details come from another sample of the same person, matched by shared clones. The base sequence is TGTGCCAGCAGCGCGACACACTCTGGGGCCAACGTCCTGACTTTC. The encoded protein is CASSATHSGANVLTF.